Listed below are T cell receptor beta chains from one sample, sequenced in a study of PD-L1 blockade in urothelial cancer. Sequenced by immunoSEQ multiplex PCR; TCRdb stores in-frame clones only, minus some. The table has 72,000 or so clones, 75% to 90% seen once. Sequenced material: PBMCs, taken around atezolizumab (anti-PD-L1) treatment. All receptors derive from a man in his fifties or sixties with urothelial cancer. Both conserved end residues are part of each CDR3. The order of the fields is clone size, V gene, J gene, D gene, CDR3 DNA, CDR3 protein. A D gene is named only where the DNA matches it firmly. Expanded clones get a size class; other rows say once, few or many, or leave the size out.

>NA|TRBV5-6|TRBJ1-5|NA
TGTGCCAGCAGCTGGGGCGGCAGGACGAATCAGCCCCAGCATTTT
CASSWGGRTNQPQHF
>NA|TRBV5-1|TRBJ2-3|TRBD2
TGCGCCAGCAGCTCGGCGGGGGGTTTAGATACGCAGTATTTT
CASSSAGGLDTQYF
>NA|TRBV18|TRBJ1-2|TRBD1
TGTGCCAGCTCACCGCGGGACAGGGGATTGAATGGCTACACCTTC
CASSPRDRGLNGYTF
>NA|TRBV7-2|TRBJ2-5|NA
TGTGCCAGCAGCTCCCTTAGATGGGGAGCTAAGTACTTC
CASSSLRWGAKYF
>NA|TRBV7-9|TRBJ2-1|NA
TGTGCCAGCACCCTGGTGGGGGCTGAGCAGTTCTTC
CASTLVGAEQFF
>NA|TRBV15|TRBJ1-4|NA
TGTGCCACCAGCAGAGAGGCGACACTTGCAACTAATGAAAAACTGTTTTTT
CATSREATLATNEKLFF
>NA|TRBV9|TRBJ1-3|NA
TGTGCCAGCAGCCGGGGGGATTTCTCTGGAAACACCATATATTTT
CASSRGDFSGNTIYF
>NA|TRBV18|TRBJ2-3|TRBD1
TGTGCCAGCTCACAGACAGGGGCATACACAGATACGCAGTATTTT
CASSQTGAYTDTQYF
>NA|TRBV27|TRBJ1-2|NA
TGTGCCAGCAGCCCCTCGAGGGGACTGAGCTACACCTTC
CASSPSRGLSYTF
>NA|TRBV7-2|TRBJ1-4|NA
TGTGCCAGCAGCTTAGTCGGCAGGGCTAATGAAAAACTGTTTTTT
CASSLVGRANEKLFF
>NA|TRBV21-1|TRBJ2-2|NA
TGTGCCAGCAGCAATCTACGGGGGGGGGCCGGGGAGCTGTTTTTT
CASSNLRGGAGELFF
>NA|TRBV30|TRBJ2-4|TRBD1
TGTGCCTGGAGTAAACAGGGGATAGCCAAAAACATTCAGTACTTC
CAWSKQGIAKNIQYF
>NA|TRBV4-2|TRBJ2-6|TRBD1
TGTGCCAGCAGCGGCCGGGACAGTTTCTCTGGGGCCAACGTCCTGACTTTC
CASSGRDSFSGANVLTF
>NA|TRBV6-4|TRBJ2-3|NA
TGTGCCAGCAGTCCAGGACAGTGGGACACAGATACGCAGTATTTT
CASSPGQWDTDTQYF
>NA|TRBV21-1|TRBJ1-2|NA
TGTGCCAGCAGCAAAGGGTCAGGGGCCCTCTATGGCTACACCTTC
CASSKGSGALYGYTF
>NA|TRBV29-1|TRBJ2-7|NA
TGCAGCGTTGCCCCTCGGACAGCAAACTACGAGCAGTACTTC
CSVAPRTANYEQYF
>few|TRBV2|TRBJ1-6|TRBD1
TGTGCCAGCCAGTCCGGGACAGGGAATTCACCCCTCCACTTT
CASQSGTGNSPLHF
>NA|TRBV7-8|TRBJ2-1|NA
TGTGCCAGCAGCTTAACGGGGTCCCCCCAGTTCTTC
CASSLTGSPQFF
>NA|TRBV27|TRBJ1-1|NA
TGTGCCAGCAGTTTATATGGGCCAAACACTGAAGCTTTCTTT
CASSLYGPNTEAFF
>NA|TRBV4-1|TRBJ2-7|NA
TGCGCCAGCAGCCAAGATAGGGGGGGGTACGAGCAGTACTTC
CASSQDRGGYEQYF
>NA|TRBV5-1|TRBJ1-2|TRBD1
TGCGCCAGCAGTCCCGGGACAGTGTCTAACTATGGCTACACCTTC
CASSPGTVSNYGYTF
>NA|TRBV14|TRBJ2-4|TRBD1
TGTGCCAGCAGCAAAGGACAGGGTAGGGCTAGGGCCAAAAACATTCAGTACTTC
CASSKGQGRARAKNIQYF
>NA|TRBV5-1|TRBJ2-5|TRBD2
TGCGCCAGCAGCCGGGGGGGCGGGGGACCCCAAGAGACCCAGTACTTC
CASSRGGGGPQETQYF
>NA|TRBV11-2|TRBJ2-2|NA
TGTGCCAGCAGGCGGGGCACGAACACCGGGGAGCTGTTTTTT
CASRRGTNTGELFF
>NA|TRBV30|TRBJ1-2|NA
TGTGCCTGGAGTACCACCCCCCAGGGACTTAACTATGGCTACACCTTC
CAWSTTPQGLNYGYTF
>NA|TRBV28|TRBJ1-2|NA
TGTGCCAGCAGTTTCATAGGGGGAGTAGGCTATGGCTACACCTTC
CASSFIGGVGYGYTF
>NA|TRBV13|TRBJ2-3|TRBD2
TGTGCCAGCAGCTCCCTAGCGGGGGGGGTCACAGATACGCAGTATTTT
CASSSLAGGVTDTQYF
>NA|TRBV11-1|TRBJ2-5|TRBD1
TGTGCCAGCAGCTCACCGGGACAGGGATACCAAGAGACCCAGTACTTC
CASSSPGQGYQETQYF
>NA|TRBV11-3|TRBJ2-1|TRBD1
TGTGCCAGCAGCCGGACAGGGGGGTCCTACAATGAGCAGTTCTTC
CASSRTGGSYNEQFF
>NA|TRBV1|TRBJ1-6|NA
TGCACCAGCAGCCCACCCCCGGGACAAAATAATTCACCCCTCCACTTT
CTSSPPPGQNNSPLHF
>NA|TRBV5-6|TRBJ1-6|NA
TGTGCCAGCAGCCACCGACAGGTCCCCCTCCACTTT
CASSHRQVPLHF
>NA|TRBV10-2|TRBJ2-1|TRBD2
TGCGCCAGCAGTGAGAGAAACGCGGGGGGTTGGGATGAGCAGTTCTTC
CASSERNAGGWDEQFF
>NA|TRBV4-2|TRBJ2-7|TRBD2
TGTGCCAGCAGCCAAGATGGGACGGAGCGGGGGACCTACGAGCAGTACTTC
CASSQDGTERGTYEQYF